Listed here is a single T cell receptor (beta chain). The antigen remains undetermined. This specimen comes from a study of blood T cells in healthy people across ages. A J-beta primer mix and a sample-barcoded 5' primer were used in a second PCR of about 7 to 12 cycles. TCRdb reprocessed the 5' RACE reads via MiXCR and lists one record per CDR3 protein. The sample carries approximately 1,000,000 distinct CDR3 sequences, approximately 38% recorded once. Whole-study results and caveats: Naive and antigen-experienced cells could not be conclusively compared, given unsorted PBMCs.

V was clipped by 6 bases and J by 4 bases; unmatched bases: 2. The CDR3 consists of 12 residues. This TCR was recovered from a man aged 18 to 30 in good health. The gene calls are TRBV12-3 or TRBV12-4 and TRBJ2-7, with 8 bases lining up with TRBD1. The sequenced material came from blood. CDR3 in amino acids: CASRNRGYEQYF. In DNA form, the CDR3 reads TGTGCCAGCAGGAACAGGGGGTACGAGCAGTACTTC.